The clone carrying this T cell receptor (beta chain) was observed a few times. The target antigen is unknown. Treatment given: approximately nine-day PBMC culture with coronavirus spike peptide pools or control peptides (ViraFEST assay). Germline V lookup: CDR1 MNHEY, CDR2 SMNVEV (reference sequence). Trimming removed 7 bases at V and 5 bases at J, with 14 bases between. The CDR3 is 13 amino acids. The study sequenced cultured CD4+ T cell DNA using the Oncomine TCR Beta short-read assay. TCRdb passed the PCR reads through MiXCR, listing each CDR3 protein once. Counted here are roughly 26,000 distinct CDR3 sequences, 64% occurring once; the ten biggest clones make up approximately 5%. This sample stems from a study of vaccination and CD4 T cells after COVID-19. Study-wide background: Testing by nasal swab PCR showed convalescent patients to be SARS-CoV-2 positive; 8 or 9 were mild and one was severe. Each control was exposed to a CEFX pool, an HIV-1 Nef pool, or no peptide at all.

The sample was CD4+ T cells from blood, cultured in vitro. This clonotype originated in a human donor who had recovered from COVID-19. The chain combines TRBV27 with TRBJ1-1; no reliable D call. CDR3 sequence (DNA): TGTGCCAGCAACAAAGGTGGAAGTACTGAAGCTTTCTTT. Protein product: CASNKGGSTEAFF.